A single sample gave rise to the 22 T cell receptor beta chains below, sequenced in a study of tumor and adjacent non-tumor tissue in lung cancer. This sample's RNA came from whole unsorted tissue. This non-tumor lung sample came from over 3 cm beyond the tumor edge. A modified ARM-PCR protocol with three rounds of nested PCR amplified TCRbeta. TCRdb redid the calling of the multiplex PCR reads with MiXCR, one entry per CDR3 protein. The sample carries over 80,000 distinct CDR3 sequences, around 82% recorded once. Specimen: distant non-tumor lung tissue. Source of these receptors: a woman between 45 and 60 years old with non-small cell lung cancer.

The V gene is TRBV7-3, the J gene TRBJ2-3; D call uncertain. CDR1 SGHTA and CDR2 FQGTGA come from the germline V gene. CDR3 length: 13 amino acids. V was trimmed by 4 bases and J by 6 bases, leaving 11 bases between them. As DNA, the CDR3 is TGTGCCAGCAGCTCGGTGCTCGGGGATACGCAGTATTTT. Its translation: CASSSVLGDTQYF.

Of note for this clonotype: Possible read error: a much larger clone is one base away. The J gene is TRBJ2-5, the V gene TRBV24-1, with no clear D. Per the germline V gene, CDR1 is KGHDR and CDR2 is SFDVKD. The CDR3 extends over 13 amino acids. CDR3 protein: CATTDVFQETQYF. The CDR3, as DNA: TGTGCCACCACTGATGTTTTCCAAGAGACCCAGTACTTC.

Note on this clonotype: The junction and the germline gene differ at one end; a read error may be behind it. The gene calls are TRBV4-1 and TRBJ2-7; no reliable D call. Germline CDR1 MGHRA, CDR2 YSYEKL. The CDR3 contains 12 residues. The CDR3 coding sequence is TGCGCCAGCAGCCAAGTAGGCCACGAGCAATACTTC. Amino acid sequence: CASSQVGHEQYF.

Regarding this clonotype: Sequence at one end of the junction differs from germline and may be a read error. V is TRBV12-3 or TRBV12-4 and J is TRBJ2-2, with 8 nucleotides matching TRBD1. This CDR3 has 16 residues. CDR3 loop: CASSLRTGTNTGELLF. CDR3 DNA: TGCGCCAGCAGTTTAAGGACAGGGACAAACACCGGGGAGCTGTTATTT.

For this clonotype: The CDR3 end shows no conserved phenylalanine or tryptophan, and so a read error is likely. The chain links TRBV4-1 to TRBJ2-3; TRBD2 matches 15 bases. Germline CDR1 is MGHRA and CDR2 is YSYEKL. Losses at the gene ends were 4 bases for V and 3 bases for J; bases not matched to a gene: 11. This CDR3 is 19 amino acids long. CDR3 sequence (DNA): TGCGCCAGCAGCCCTATCAGATTCGGGACTAGCGGGAGGACAGATACGCAGTATATT. This encodes CASSPIRFGTSGRTDTQYI.

Note on this clonotype: At one end, the junction sequence differs from germline, possibly due to a read error. The rearrangement uses TRBV10-3 and TRBJ1-1, with TRBD1 as a possible D gene (6 bases). The CDR3 runs 13 residues. Germline V lookup: CDR1 ENHRY, CDR2 SYGVKD. The CDR3 spells CAHKGGLTTEALF. As DNA, the CDR3 is TGTGCCCACAAGGGGGGGTTGACGACCGAAGCTTTATTT.

This clonotype has just a few counts. The conserved phenylalanine or tryptophan normally closing the CDR3 is absent here, so this likely arose from a read error. The rearrangement links TRBV7-2 to TRBJ1-3; no clear D. V lost 5 bases, J lost 0 bases, and 8 bases lay in between. Germline V lookup: CDR1 SGHTA, CDR2 FQGNSA. This CDR3 is built from 14 residues. The CDR3 nucleotides are TGTGCCAGCAGCGCAGCACTCTCTGGAAACACCATATATCTT. Translating it yields CASSAALSGNTIYL.

Concerning this clonotype: The germline gene is not matched at one end of the junction; a read error may be the cause. The V and J genes are TRBV28 and TRBJ1-2, with 7 bases identical to TRBD1. The CDR3 contains 14 residues. Germline V CDR1 and CDR2: MDHEN, SYDVKM. In DNA form, the CDR3 reads TGTGCCAGCACCATCCAAAGGGGGCACTATGGCAACACCTTC. It specifies CASTIQRGHYGNTF.

As regards this clonotype: A read error is possible here, since a much larger clone lies one base away. This sequence joins TRBV2 and TRBJ1-3; no firm D call. Germline lookup yields CDR1 SNHLY and CDR2 FYNNEI. This CDR3 contains 16 residues. Deletions cut 7 bases from V and 0 bases from J, with 16 bases between. The DNA for the CDR3 is TGTGCCAGCAACCTCGAAGGCATCAGCTCTGGAAACACCATATATTTT. It translates to CASNLEGISSGNTIYF.

Comments on this clonotype: Compared with germline, one end of the junction differs, possibly owing to a read error. The chain links TRBV6-2 or TRBV6-3 to TRBJ1-2, with TRBD1 matching over 9 bases. CDR1 is MNHEY, CDR2 SVGEGT, per germline. The CDR3 is made up of 14 amino acids. CDR3 DNA sequence: TGTGCCAACAGTCCCGGGACAGGGAACTATGGCTACACATTC. It is translated as CANSPGTGNYGYTF.

The chain employs TRBV5-1 and TRBJ2-2; no definite D call. CDR1 and CDR2 (germline): SGHRS, YFSETQ. The CDR3 is 14 residues long. The germline V and J ends were trimmed by 6 bases and 8 bases, with 17 bases remaining between them. CDR3 in DNA: TGCGCCAGCATCTCGCTGGGCTTCGGGGGGGAGCTGTTTTTT. Translated, it gives CASISLGFGGELFF.

Details on this clonotype: This may be a read error: a much more frequent sequence differs by one nucleotide. The rearrangement links TRBV20-1 to TRBJ2-1; D is perhaps TRBD2 (5 bases). The CDR3 runs to 10 residues. Looked up from germline, CDR1 is DFQATT and CDR2 is SNEGSKA (reference sequence). V lost 6 bases and J lost 12, with 12 bases in between. CDR3 protein: CSALREGQFF. CDR3 sequence (DNA): TGCAGTGCGCTAAGAGAGGGGCAGTTCTTC.

On this clonotype itself: Likely a read error: the CDR3 ends without its conserved phenylalanine or tryptophan. The CDR3 DNA follows: TGTGCCAGCAGCCAAGATTCCGGGGCCAACGTCCTGACTATC. Residues: CASSQDSGANVLTI. V is TRBV4-1 and J is TRBJ2-6; D remains ambiguous. The germline CDR1 and CDR2 sequences are MGHRA and YSYEKL. The CDR3 contains 14 residues.

V and J are TRBV11-2 and TRBJ2-3; D possibly uses TRBD1 or TRBD2 (5 bases each). V gave up 1 base and J gave up 15 bases, with 23 bases separating them. The CDR3 length is 15 residues. Per germline, CDR1 SGHAT and CDR2 FQNNGV. The CDR3 here is CASSLGPPRDHTQYF. The CDR3 DNA sequence: TGTGCCAGCAGCTTAGGACCCCCAAGGGACCATACACAATATTTT.

The chain carries TRBV10-1 and TRBJ2-7; 8 positions agree with TRBD1. CDR3 length: 15 residues. Germline-derived CDR1 and CDR2 are WNHNN and SYGVQD (reference sequence). J gave up 5 bases and V 7 bases, and 13 bases lay outside the gene matches. CDR3 DNA sequence: TGCGCCAGCAACGATAGCCGGGACAGGACCAACGAGCAGTACTTC. Its protein is CASNDSRDRTNEQYF.

A word on this clonotype: One end of the junction fails to match germline, which may point to a read error. V usage is TRBV6-1 and J usage is TRBJ2-5; D may be TRBD1 or TRBD2 (6 bases each). CDR3 length: 16 amino acids. CDR1 is MNHNS, CDR2 SASEGT, per germline. The CDR3 DNA reads as TGTGCCAGCGGGGGCCGGACTATCGCTTACCAAGAGACCCAGTATTTC. It yields the protein CASGGRTIAYQETQYF.

Regarding this clonotype: An end of the junction differs from the germline gene, which may be a read error. The CDR3 coding sequence is TGTACCAGCAGCCAAGTGGGAAGGGGGCTTCGCGATGAGAAGTTCTTC. Translation gives CTSSQVGRGLRDEKFF. The chain joins TRBV14 to TRBJ2-1; 7 nucleotides agree with TRBD1. Looked up from germline, CDR1 is SGHDN and CDR2 is FVKESK. The length of the CDR3 is 16 residues.

This clonotype was detected a few times. Just one base apart from a much larger clone, this may be a read error. The J gene is TRBJ1-1, the V gene TRBV29-1; no firm D call. The CDR3 consists of 13 residues. Germline-derived CDR1 and CDR2 are SQVTM and ANQGSEA. The CDR3 coding sequence is TGCAGCGTTGAGAAGGAGACGAACACTGAAGGTTTCTTT. It specifies CSVEKETNTEGFF.

This clonotype was seen a handful of times. A read error may produce the germline difference seen at one junction end. J is TRBJ1-5 and V is TRBV4-2; no clear D. Germline values: CDR1 LGHNA, CDR2 YNFKEQ. This CDR3 contains 15 residues. CDR3: CANSQDPTSNQPHHF. CDR3 bases: TGTGCCAACAGCCAAGACCCCACTAGCAATCAGCCCCACCATTTT.

The V gene is TRBV12-3 or TRBV12-4, the J gene TRBJ2-7; D is undetermined. V was cut by 1 base and J by 0 bases, with 4 bases left in between. This CDR3 has 13 residues. This CDR3 is CASSLVYSYEQYF. The CDR3 DNA reads as TGTGCCAGCAGTTTAGTGTACTCCTACGAGCAGTACTTC.

V is TRBV29-1 and J is TRBJ2-1, with 10 bases identical to TRBD2. CDR3 length: 13 residues. Germline trimming cut 6 bases from V and 9 bases from J; bases unmatched to any gene: 8. CDR1 is SQVTM and CDR2 is ANQGSEA in the germline V gene. The CDR3 DNA is TGCAGCGTCAATAAGCGGGGGGGAGGTGAGCAGTTCTTC. Amino acid sequence: CSVNKRGGGEQFF.

There are many counts of this clonotype. This chain uses TRBV28 with TRBJ2-3; a weak D match, TRBD1 (7 bases). Trimming cost V 5 bases and J 1 base, with 16 bases left between them. Looked up from germline, CDR1 is MDHEN and CDR2 is SYDVKM. The CDR3 is made up of 16 amino acids. The CDR3 DNA follows: TGTGCCAGCAGTCTCCACCAGGGGGGTCGCACAGATACGCAGTATTTT. Protein product: CASSLHQGGRTDTQYF. The full variable domain, completed using reference TRBV28 and TRBJ2-3, is DVKVTQSSRYLVKRTGEKVFLECVQDMDHENMFWYRQDPGLGLRLIYFSYDVKMKEKGDIPEGYSVSREKKERFSLILESASTNQTSMYLCASSLHQGGRTDTQYFGPGTRLTVL.